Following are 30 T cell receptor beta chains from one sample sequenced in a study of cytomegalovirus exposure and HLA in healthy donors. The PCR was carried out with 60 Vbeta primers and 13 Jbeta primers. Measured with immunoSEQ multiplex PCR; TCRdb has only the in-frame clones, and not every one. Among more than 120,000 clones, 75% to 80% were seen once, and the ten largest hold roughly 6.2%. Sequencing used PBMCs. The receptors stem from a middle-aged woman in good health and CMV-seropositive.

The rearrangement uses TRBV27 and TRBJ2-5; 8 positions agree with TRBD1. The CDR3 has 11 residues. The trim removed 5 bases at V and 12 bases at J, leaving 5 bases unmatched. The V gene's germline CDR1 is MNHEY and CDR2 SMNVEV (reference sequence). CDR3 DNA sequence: TGTGCCAGCAGTGGACAGGGCGGCGAGTACTTC. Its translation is CASSGQGGEYF.

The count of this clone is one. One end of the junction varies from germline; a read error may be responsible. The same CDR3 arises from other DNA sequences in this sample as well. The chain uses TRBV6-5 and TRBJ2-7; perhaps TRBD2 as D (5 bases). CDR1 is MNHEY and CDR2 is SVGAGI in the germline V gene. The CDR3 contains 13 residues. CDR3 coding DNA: TGTGCCAGCAGCTACTCAGGACTTGAAGAGCAGTACTTC. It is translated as CASSYSGLEEQYF.

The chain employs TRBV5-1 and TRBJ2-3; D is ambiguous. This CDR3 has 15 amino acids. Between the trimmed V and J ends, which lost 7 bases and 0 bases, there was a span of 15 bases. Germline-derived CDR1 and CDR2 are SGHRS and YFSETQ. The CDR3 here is CASRESTYSTDTQYF. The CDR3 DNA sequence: TGCGCCAGCCGAGAGAGCACTTATAGCACAGATACGCAGTATTTT.

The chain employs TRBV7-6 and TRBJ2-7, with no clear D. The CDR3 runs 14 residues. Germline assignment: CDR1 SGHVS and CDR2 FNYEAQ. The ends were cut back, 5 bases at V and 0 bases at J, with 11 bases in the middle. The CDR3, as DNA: TGTGCCAGCAGCCCGTCCGCGTCCTCCTACGAGCAGTACTTC. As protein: CASSPSASSYEQYF.

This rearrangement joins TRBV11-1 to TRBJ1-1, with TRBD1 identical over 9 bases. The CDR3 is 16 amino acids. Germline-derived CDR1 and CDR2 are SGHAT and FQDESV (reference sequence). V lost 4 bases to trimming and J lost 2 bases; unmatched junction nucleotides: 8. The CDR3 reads CASSSPGTGPNTEAFF. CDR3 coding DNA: TGTGCCAGCAGCTCCCCCGGGACAGGGCCAAACACTGAAGCTTTCTTT.

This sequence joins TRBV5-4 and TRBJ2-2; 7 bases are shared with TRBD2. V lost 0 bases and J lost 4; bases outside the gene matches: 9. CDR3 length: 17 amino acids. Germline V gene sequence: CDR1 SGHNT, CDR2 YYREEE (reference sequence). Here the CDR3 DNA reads TGTGCCAGCAGCTTGGCGTACAGCGGGAAGGGCACCGGGGAGCTGTTTTTT. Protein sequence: CASSLAYSGKGTGELFF. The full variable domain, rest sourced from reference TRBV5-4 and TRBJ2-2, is ETGVTQSPTHLIKTRGQQVTLRCSSQSGHNTVSWYQQALGQGPQFIFQYYREEENGRGNFPPRFSGLQFPNYSSELNVNALELDDSALYLCASSLAYSGKGTGELFFGEGSRLTVL.

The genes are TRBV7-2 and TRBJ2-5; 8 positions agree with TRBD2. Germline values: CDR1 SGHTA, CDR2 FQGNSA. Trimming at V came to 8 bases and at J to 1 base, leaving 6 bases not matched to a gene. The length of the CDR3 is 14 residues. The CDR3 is CASQPTSVQETQYF. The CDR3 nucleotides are TGTGCCAGCCAGCCGACTAGCGTCCAAGAGACCCAGTACTTC.

The CDR3 DNA reads TGTGCCAGCTCACCGCCCGGTGGGCTAGCGGGTCCCGAGGGCTCCTACGAGCAGTACTTC. Translated: CASSPPGGLAGPEGSYEQYF. The V and J genes are TRBV18 and TRBJ2-7; 8 bases are a match to TRBD2. The CDR3 contains 20 residues. CDR1 is KGHSH and CDR2 is LQKENI in the germline V gene. Trimming took 3 bases from V and 0 from J; bases not matched to a gene: 19. The whole variable domain, remainder taken from reference TRBV18 and TRBJ2-7, is NAGVMQNPRHLVRRRGQEARLRCSPMKGHSHVYWYRQLPEEGLKFMVYLQKENIIDESGMPKERFSAEFPKEGPSILRIQQVVRGDSAAYFCASSPPGGLAGPEGSYEQYFGPGTRLTVT.

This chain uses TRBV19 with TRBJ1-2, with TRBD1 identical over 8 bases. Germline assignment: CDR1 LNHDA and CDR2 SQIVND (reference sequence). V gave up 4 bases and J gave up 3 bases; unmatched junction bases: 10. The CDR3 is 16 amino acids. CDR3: CASSRLGQGEDYGYTF. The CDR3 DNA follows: TGTGCCAGTAGTAGGCTCGGACAGGGCGAGGACTATGGCTACACCTTC.

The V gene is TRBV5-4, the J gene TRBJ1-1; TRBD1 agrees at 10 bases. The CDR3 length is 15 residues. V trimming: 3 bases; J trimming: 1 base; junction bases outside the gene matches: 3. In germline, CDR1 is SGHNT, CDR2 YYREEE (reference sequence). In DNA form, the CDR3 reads TGTGCCAGCAGCTGGGACAGGGGCAGGAACACTGAAGCTTTCTTT. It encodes CASSWDRGRNTEAFF.

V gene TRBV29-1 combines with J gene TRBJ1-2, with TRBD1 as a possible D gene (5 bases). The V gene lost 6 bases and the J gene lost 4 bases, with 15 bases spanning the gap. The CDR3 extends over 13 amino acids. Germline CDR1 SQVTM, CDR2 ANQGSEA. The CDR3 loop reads CSVETESLYGYTF. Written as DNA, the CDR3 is TGCAGCGTGGAGACAGAGTCTCTCTATGGCTACACCTTC.

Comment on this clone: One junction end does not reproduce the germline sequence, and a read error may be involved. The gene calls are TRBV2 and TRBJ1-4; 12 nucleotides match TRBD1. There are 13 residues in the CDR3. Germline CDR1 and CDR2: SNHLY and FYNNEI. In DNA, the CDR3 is TGTGCCGGGACAGGGGGCTTCGGCGAAAAACCGTTTTTT. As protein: CAGTGGFGEKPFF.

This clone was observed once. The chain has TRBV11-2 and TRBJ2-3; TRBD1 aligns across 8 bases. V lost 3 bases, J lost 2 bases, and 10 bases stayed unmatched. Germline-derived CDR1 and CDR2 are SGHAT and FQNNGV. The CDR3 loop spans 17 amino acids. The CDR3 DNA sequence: TGTGCCAGCAGCTTCCGAGCTCCGGGACAGGTCACAGATACGCAGTATTTT. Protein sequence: CASSFRAPGQVTDTQYF.

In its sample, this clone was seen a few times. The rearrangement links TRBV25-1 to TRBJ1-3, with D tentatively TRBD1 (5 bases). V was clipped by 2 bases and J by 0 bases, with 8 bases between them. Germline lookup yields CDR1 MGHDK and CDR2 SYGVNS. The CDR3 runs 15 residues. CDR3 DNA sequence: TGTGCCAGCAGTGAAGGGGCCTACTCTGGAAACACCATATATTTT. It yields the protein CASSEGAYSGNTIYF. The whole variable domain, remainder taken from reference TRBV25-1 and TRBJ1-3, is EADIYQTPRYLVIGTGKKITLECSQTMGHDKMYWYQQDPGMELHLIHYSYGVNSTEKGDLSSESTVSRIRTEHFPLTLESARPSHTSQYLCASSEGAYSGNTIYFGEGSWLTVV.

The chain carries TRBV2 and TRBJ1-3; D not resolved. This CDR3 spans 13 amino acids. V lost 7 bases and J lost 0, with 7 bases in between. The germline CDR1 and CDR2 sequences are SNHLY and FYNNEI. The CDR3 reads CASTDTSGNTIYF. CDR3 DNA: TGTGCCAGCACCGACACCTCTGGAAACACCATATATTTT.

The CDR3 spells CASSSGTTSKETQYF. The CDR3 DNA reads as TGTGCCAGCAGCTCCGGGACTACCTCAAAAGAGACCCAGTACTTC. The rearrangement joins TRBV7-2 to TRBJ2-5; 7 bases fit TRBD2. Germline CDR1 reads SGHTA; CDR2 reads FQGNSA. The junction had 8 bases not matched to a gene; V was cut back by 4 bases and J by 3 bases. This CDR3 comprises 15 residues.

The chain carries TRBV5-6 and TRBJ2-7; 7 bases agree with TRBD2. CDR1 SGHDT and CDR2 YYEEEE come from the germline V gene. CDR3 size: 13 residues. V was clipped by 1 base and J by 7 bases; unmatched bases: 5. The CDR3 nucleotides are TGTGCCAGCAGCTTGAGAACTAGCGAGGAGCAGTACTTC. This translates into CASSLRTSEEQYF.

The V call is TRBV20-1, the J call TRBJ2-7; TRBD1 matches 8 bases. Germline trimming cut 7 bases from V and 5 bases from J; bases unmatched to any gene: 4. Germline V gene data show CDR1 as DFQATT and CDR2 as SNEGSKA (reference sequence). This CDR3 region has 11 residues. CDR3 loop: CSVDREDEQYF. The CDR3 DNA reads TGCAGTGTGGACAGGGAAGACGAGCAGTACTTC.

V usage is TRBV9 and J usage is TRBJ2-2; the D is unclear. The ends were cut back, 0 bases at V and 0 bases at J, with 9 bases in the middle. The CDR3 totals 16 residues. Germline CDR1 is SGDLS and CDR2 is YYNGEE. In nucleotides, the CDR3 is TGTGCCAGCAGCGTAGCGGGTCAGACGAACACCGGGGAGCTGTTTTTT. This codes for CASSVAGQTNTGELFF.

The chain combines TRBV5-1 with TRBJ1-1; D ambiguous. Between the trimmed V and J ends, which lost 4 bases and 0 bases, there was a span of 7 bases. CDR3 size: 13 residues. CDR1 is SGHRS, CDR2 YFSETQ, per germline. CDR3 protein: CASSPQVNTEAFF. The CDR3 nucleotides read TGCGCCAGCAGCCCCCAGGTGAACACTGAAGCTTTCTTT.

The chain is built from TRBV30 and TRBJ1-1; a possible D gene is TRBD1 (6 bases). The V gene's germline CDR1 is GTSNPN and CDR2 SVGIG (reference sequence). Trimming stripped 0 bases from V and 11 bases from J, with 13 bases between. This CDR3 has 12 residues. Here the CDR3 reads CAWSVGGAEAFF. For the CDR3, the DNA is TGTGCCTGGAGTGTAGGGGGAGCGGAGGCTTTCTTT.

Here the CDR3 reads CASSRLETQYF. DNA of the CDR3: TGTGCCAGCAGTAGACTAGAAACGCAGTATTTT. The gene calls are TRBV28 and TRBJ2-3, with a weak D call TRBD2 (6 bases). With 5 bases removed from V and 9 bases from J, the gap between germline ends came to 9 bases. The length of the CDR3 is 11 residues. Germline V gene lookup returns CDR1 MDHEN and CDR2 SYDVKM.

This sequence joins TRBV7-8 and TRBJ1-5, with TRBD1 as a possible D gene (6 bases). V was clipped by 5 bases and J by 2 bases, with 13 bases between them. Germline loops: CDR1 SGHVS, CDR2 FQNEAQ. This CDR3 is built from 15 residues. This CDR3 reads CASSTPGAGNQPQHF. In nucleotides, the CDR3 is TGTGCCAGCAGCACCCCAGGGGCTGGCAATCAGCCCCAGCATTTT.

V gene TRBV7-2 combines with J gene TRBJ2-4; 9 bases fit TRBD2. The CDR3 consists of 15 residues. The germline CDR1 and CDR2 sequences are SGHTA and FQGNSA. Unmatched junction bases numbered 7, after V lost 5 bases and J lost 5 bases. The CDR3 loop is CASSLSGSRENIQYF. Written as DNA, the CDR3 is TGTGCCAGCAGCCTTAGCGGGAGTAGGGAAAACATTCAGTACTTC. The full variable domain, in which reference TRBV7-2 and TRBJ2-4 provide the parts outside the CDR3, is GAGVSQSPSNKVTEKGKDVELRCDPISGHTALYWYRQSLGQGLEFLIYFQGNSAPDKSGLPSDRFSAERTGGSVSTLTIQRTQQEDSAVYLCASSLSGSRENIQYFGAGTRLSVL.

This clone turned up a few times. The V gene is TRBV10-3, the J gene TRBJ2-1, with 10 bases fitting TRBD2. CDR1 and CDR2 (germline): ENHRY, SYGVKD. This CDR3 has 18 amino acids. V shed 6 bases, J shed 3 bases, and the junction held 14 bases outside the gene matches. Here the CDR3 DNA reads TGTGCCATCAGCCAGACTACCTTAGCGGGAGGACTCTACAATGAGCAGTTCTTC. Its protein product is CAISQTTLAGGLYNEQFF.

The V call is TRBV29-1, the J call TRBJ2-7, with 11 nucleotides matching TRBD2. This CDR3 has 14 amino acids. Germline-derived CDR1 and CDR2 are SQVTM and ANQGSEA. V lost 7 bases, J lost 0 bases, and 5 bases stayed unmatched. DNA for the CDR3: TGCAGCGCACCTAGCGGGAGGCACTCCTACGAGCAGTACTTC. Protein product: CSAPSGRHSYEQYF.

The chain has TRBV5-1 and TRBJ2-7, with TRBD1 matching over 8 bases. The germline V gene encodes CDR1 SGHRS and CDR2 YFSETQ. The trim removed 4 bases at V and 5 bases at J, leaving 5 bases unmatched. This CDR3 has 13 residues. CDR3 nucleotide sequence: TGCGCCAGCAGCCGCGGACAGGGCAACGAGCAGTACTTC. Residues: CASSRGQGNEQYF.

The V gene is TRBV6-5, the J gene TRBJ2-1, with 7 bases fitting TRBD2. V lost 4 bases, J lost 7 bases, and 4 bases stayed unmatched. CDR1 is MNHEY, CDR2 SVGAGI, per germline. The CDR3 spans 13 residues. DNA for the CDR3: TGTGCCAGCAGTTCCGGGAGGATTAATGAGCAGTTCTTC. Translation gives CASSSGRINEQFF.

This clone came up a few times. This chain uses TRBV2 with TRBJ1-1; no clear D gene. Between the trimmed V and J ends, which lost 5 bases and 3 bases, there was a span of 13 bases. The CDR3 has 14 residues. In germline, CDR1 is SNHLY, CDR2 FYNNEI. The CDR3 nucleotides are TGTGCCAGCAGTTCTATGGGGAGAGACACTGAAGCTTTCTTT. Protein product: CASSSMGRDTEAFF.

CDR3 protein: CASSLGQTTNEKLFF. In DNA, the CDR3 is TGTGCCAGCAGCTTAGGACAGACAACTAATGAAAAACTGTTTTTT. This chain connects TRBV13 to TRBJ1-4; D is unclear. CDR3 length equals 15 residues. Germline V CDR1 and CDR2: PRHDT, FYEKMQ (reference sequence). V shed 0 bases and J shed 0 bases, with 5 bases lying between them.